These 14 T cell receptor beta chains were sequenced from one sample in a study of OX40 agonist ivuxolimab in advanced cancers. TCRdb's copy holds only in-frame clones and misses some; the assay was immunoSEQ multiplex PCR. The data hold nearly 70,000 clones, with roughly 89% observed a single time. The starting material was CD4+ or CD8+ T cells sorted from blood, obtained in a trial of the OX40 agonist ivuxolimab. These receptors originate from an adult with an advanced solid tumor such as melanoma, head and neck, liver or kidney cancer.

The chain joins TRBV30 to TRBJ2-3; TRBD1 matches at 10 bases. This CDR3 has 14 amino acids. J lost 6 bases, V lost 1 base, and 4 bases had no gene match. Germline loops: CDR1 GTSNPN, CDR2 SVGIG (reference sequence). In DNA form, the CDR3 reads TGTGCCTGGAGTGGGGACAGGGGAACTGATACGCAGTATTTT. Protein: CAWSGDRGTDTQYF.

This clone turned up a few times. This chain uses TRBV4-1 with TRBJ1-2; D is unclear. This CDR3 comprises 15 residues. CDR1 and CDR2 (germline): MGHRA, YSYEKL. Trimming stripped 1 base from V and 3 bases from J, with 12 bases between. This CDR3 is CASSQGGGLDYGYTF. As DNA, the CDR3 is TGCGCCAGCAGCCAAGGGGGAGGGTTGGACTATGGCTACACCTTC.

DNA for the CDR3: TGTGCCAGCAGCCACCGGACTCAGCCCCAGCATTTT. It translates to CASSHRTQPQHF. This chain uses TRBV7-2 with TRBJ1-5, with D unresolved. CDR1 and CDR2 (germline): SGHTA, FQGNSA. The CDR3 is 12 residues long. Trimming removed 5 bases from V and 6 bases from J, with 8 bases in between.

The chain carries TRBV5-1 and TRBJ1-1, with 9 bases aligning to TRBD1. CDR3 length: 16 residues. V was clipped by 4 bases and J by 0 bases; unmatched bases: 7. Germline values: CDR1 SGHRS, CDR2 YFSETQ. The CDR3 loop is CASSQYRGLVNTEAFF. In DNA form, the CDR3 reads TGCGCCAGCAGCCAGTACAGGGGGCTGGTGAACACTGAAGCTTTCTTT.

This chain links TRBV19 with TRBJ1-5; D is uncertain. V dropped 5 bases and J dropped 0 bases, with 14 bases sitting between them. Germline CDR1 is LNHDA and CDR2 is SQIVND (reference sequence). The CDR3 loop spans 16 amino acids. Here the CDR3 reads CASSGEGGYSNQPQHF. In nucleotides, the CDR3 is TGTGCCAGTAGTGGGGAGGGCGGTTATAGCAATCAGCCCCAGCATTTT.

J is TRBJ1-4 and V is TRBV7-8, with TRBD1 as a possible D gene (5 bases). Germline V CDR1 and CDR2: SGHVS, FQNEAQ. The CDR3 has 14 residues. The V end lost 5 bases, the J end lost 8 bases, and 15 bases lay between the germline ends. The CDR3 loop is CASSPAGWEEKLFF. The DNA for the CDR3 is TGTGCCAGCAGCCCGGCAGGGTGGGAAGAAAAACTGTTTTTT.

The V gene is TRBV19, the J gene TRBJ1-6, with 9 bases fitting TRBD1. Trimming at V came to 5 bases and at J to 3 bases, leaving 8 bases not matched to a gene. The CDR3 contains 17 residues. Germline CDR1 reads LNHDA; CDR2 reads SQIVND (reference sequence). The DNA of the CDR3 is TGTGCCAGTAGTCCCTCATACAGGGGGCTCTATAATTCACCCCTCCACTTT. It specifies CASSPSYRGLYNSPLHF.

The J gene is TRBJ2-3, the V gene TRBV6-6, with no clear D. Germline V gene lookup returns CDR1 MNHNY and CDR2 SVGAGI (reference sequence). V was trimmed by 2 bases and J by 0 bases, leaving 9 bases between them. The CDR3 totals 15 residues. CDR3 region: CASSYPGPSTDTQYF. The CDR3 nucleotides are TGTGCCAGCAGTTACCCCGGACCTAGCACAGATACGCAGTATTTT.

Only one count was recorded for this clone. J is TRBJ1-1 and V is TRBV5-4, with D hard to call. This CDR3 contains 14 residues. Trimming shortened V by 0 bases and J by 6 bases, and 12 bases separated the two germline ends. Germline assignment: CDR1 SGHNT and CDR2 YYREEE (reference sequence). Here the CDR3 DNA reads TGTGCCAGCAGCTTGGCGGCCTTGACGGCTGAAGCTTTCTTT. Residues: CASSLAALTAEAFF.

V is TRBV7-9 and J is TRBJ1-1, with 7 bases identical to TRBD1. Germline V gene sequence: CDR1 SEHNR, CDR2 FQNEAQ (reference sequence). The V gene end was trimmed by 5 bases and the J gene end by 0 bases; junction bases not matched to a gene: 6. The CDR3 contains 15 residues. The CDR3 loop reads CASSPRQGVNTEAFF. CDR3 bases: TGTGCCAGCAGCCCCAGACAGGGAGTGAACACTGAAGCTTTCTTT. Drawing the rest from reference TRBV7-9 and TRBJ1-1, the complete variable domain is DTGVSQNPRHKITKRGQNVTFRCDPISEHNRLYWYRQTLGQGPEFLTYFQNEAQLEKSRLLSDRFSAERPKGSFSTLEIQRTEQGDSAMYLCASSPRQGVNTEAFFGQGTRLTVV.

The chain joins TRBV29-1 to TRBJ2-1; 10 nucleotides line up with TRBD1. The J segment lost 8 bases and the V segment lost 8 bases, leaving 6 bases of the junction unmatched. Per the germline V gene, CDR1 is SQVTM and CDR2 is ANQGSEA. This CDR3 is 12 amino acids long. The CDR3 DNA is TGCAGCCAGGACAGGGGGGGCGATGAGCAGTTCTTC. Translation: CSQDRGGDEQFF.

The CDR3 DNA is TGTGCCAGCAGTGCCGGATATAGCAATCAGCCCCAGCATTTT. Its translation: CASSAGYSNQPQHF. V and J are TRBV6-1 and TRBJ1-5, with D hard to call. This CDR3 is 14 amino acids long. Trimming cost V 4 bases and J 0 bases, with 7 bases left between them. Germline lookup yields CDR1 MNHNS and CDR2 SASEGT.

J is TRBJ1-1 and V is TRBV7-9; D might be TRBD1 (5 bases). This CDR3 spans 14 amino acids. Germline V gene lookup returns CDR1 SEHNR and CDR2 FQNEAQ (reference sequence). Trimming pared 5 bases from V and 0 bases from J, leaving 10 bases between. Here the CDR3 DNA reads TGTGCCAGCAGCACCAGGGTTGTGAACACTGAAGCTTTCTTT. As protein: CASSTRVVNTEAFF.

The chain recombines TRBV19 with TRBJ2-2; D not certain. The germline V and J ends were trimmed by 3 bases and 4 bases, with 9 bases remaining between them. The CDR3 is 14 amino acids. In germline, CDR1 is LNHDA, CDR2 SQIVND (reference sequence). CDR3 loop: CASSIVLSTGELFF. CDR3 DNA sequence: TGTGCCAGTAGTATCGTGCTAAGCACCGGGGAGCTGTTTTTT.